Listed below are T cell receptor beta chains from one sample, sequenced in a study of T cells in Graves' hyperthyroidism and ophthalmopathy. TCRdb ran MiXCR on the multiplex PCR reads and lists one entry per CDR3 protein. In the table there are some 200,000 distinct CDR3 sequences, roughly 17% of which are singletons. Sample: blood. These receptors were collected from a man aged 45-60 years with Graves' hyperthyroidism. Both conserved end residues are part of each CDR3. D genes are given only for firm matches. Clone size is given for some rows only: seen once, a few or many times, or a class if the clone is expanded.

CDR3 protein: CASSILRGISYNEQFF; CDR3 DNA: TGTGCCAGCAGCATCCTAAGGGGGATCTCCTACAATGAGCAGTTCTTC; clone size: many; J gene: TRBJ2-1; D gene: -; V gene: TRBV7-9; CDR3 length: 16
CDR3 protein: CASSVGTGDQPQHF; CDR3 DNA: TGTGCCAGCAGCGTGGGGACAGGGGATCAGCCCCAGCATTTT; clone size: -; J gene: TRBJ1-5; D gene: TRBD1; V gene: TRBV9; CDR3 length: 14
CDR3 protein: CASSPGTDTQYF; CDR3 DNA: TGTGCCAGCAGCCCGGGGACAGATACGCAGTATTTT; clone size: many; J gene: TRBJ2-3; D gene: -; V gene: TRBV18; CDR3 length: 12
CDR3 protein: CSAMGGEGAYEQYF; CDR3 DNA: TGCAGTGCTATGGGGGGGGAAGGGGCCTACGAGCAGTACTTC; clone size: -; J gene: TRBJ2-7; D gene: TRBD2; V gene: TRBV20-1; CDR3 length: 14
CDR3 protein: CASSPYPTGEGGEQYF; CDR3 DNA: TGCGCCAGCAGCCCCTACCCGACAGGGGAGGGAGGCGAGCAGTACTTC; clone size: -; J gene: TRBJ2-7; D gene: -; V gene: TRBV5-1; CDR3 length: 16
CDR3 protein: CASSERRYEQYF; CDR3 DNA: TGTGCCAGCAGTGAAAGGAGGTACGAGCAGTACTTC; clone size: many; J gene: TRBJ2-7; D gene: -; V gene: TRBV6-1; CDR3 length: 12
CDR3 protein: CASSLPLVGRGSYNEQFF; CDR3 DNA: TGTGCCAGCAGTTTACCTCTGGTCGGGAGAGGGTCCTACAATGAGCAGTTCTTC; clone size: -; J gene: TRBJ2-1; D gene: -; V gene: TRBV28; CDR3 length: 18
CDR3 protein: CASSDPPRTDHLTDTQYF; CDR3 DNA: TGTGCCAGCAGCGACCCTCCCCGGACAGACCACCTCACAGATACGCAGTATTTT; clone size: many; J gene: TRBJ2-3; D gene: -; V gene: TRBV11-3; CDR3 length: 18
CDR3 protein: CASSWGGDTEAFF; CDR3 DNA: TGTGCCAGTAGTTGGGGGGGGGACACTGAAGCTTTCTTT; clone size: -; J gene: TRBJ1-1; D gene: -; V gene: TRBV19; CDR3 length: 13
CDR3 protein: CSAMRTSGTTDTQYF; CDR3 DNA: TGCAGTGCCATGAGGACTAGCGGGACCACAGATACGCAGTATTTT; clone size: many; J gene: TRBJ2-3; D gene: TRBD2; V gene: TRBV20-1; CDR3 length: 15